The present entry profiles one T cell receptor (beta chain) with its context. Its antigen is still unknown. A universal primer site came from template switching; cDNA carried unique molecular identifiers. TCRdb analysed the 5' RACE reads with MiXCR anew, one entry per CDR3 protein. Among 1.5 million to 2 million distinct CDR3 sequences listed, roughly a third were seen once. The data stem from a study of identical twins. General study findings and limits: The degree of excess twin sharing was weaker in beta out-of-frame sequences. There was more out-of-frame TCR alpha sharing in monozygotic twins than models estimated. Instead of following the same donors, the conclusions were based on cross-sectional statistical analysis.

The TCR sequence derives from a newborn girl in good health. Sequencing input: cord blood.

In DNA, the CDR3 is TGTGCCATCAGTGGTACCGGGACAGGGGACTACGAGCAGTACTTC. Amino acids: CAISGTGTGDYEQYF. V usage is TRBV10-3 and J usage is TRBJ2-7, with 10 bases identical to TRBD1. V was pared by 4 bases and J by 3 bases, with 6 bases of the junction left unmatched. The V gene's germline CDR1 is ENHRY and CDR2 SYGVKD. The CDR3 extends over 15 amino acids.